This T cell receptor beta chain was obtained from a study of identical twins. Trimming shortened V by 4 bases and J by 8 bases, and 15 bases separated the two germline ends. The CDR3 has 13 residues. Using its own MiXCR run on the 5' RACE reads, TCRdb lists one record per CDR3 protein. The sample lists 460,000 or so distinct CDR3 sequences; about 14% were seen once. This sample was shared with a second study, whose subject was yellow fever vaccine responses in identical twins.

The sequencing sample was made of CD4+ T cells sorted from blood. This sequence originates from a woman aged 18-35 years in good health. This sequence joins TRBV12-3 or TRBV12-4 and TRBJ2-7, with D possibly matching TRBD2 (6 bases). In DNA, the CDR3 is TGTGCCAGCAGTTATGGGGGGTTACGGCAGCAGTACTTC. Translation gives CASSYGGLRQQYF.